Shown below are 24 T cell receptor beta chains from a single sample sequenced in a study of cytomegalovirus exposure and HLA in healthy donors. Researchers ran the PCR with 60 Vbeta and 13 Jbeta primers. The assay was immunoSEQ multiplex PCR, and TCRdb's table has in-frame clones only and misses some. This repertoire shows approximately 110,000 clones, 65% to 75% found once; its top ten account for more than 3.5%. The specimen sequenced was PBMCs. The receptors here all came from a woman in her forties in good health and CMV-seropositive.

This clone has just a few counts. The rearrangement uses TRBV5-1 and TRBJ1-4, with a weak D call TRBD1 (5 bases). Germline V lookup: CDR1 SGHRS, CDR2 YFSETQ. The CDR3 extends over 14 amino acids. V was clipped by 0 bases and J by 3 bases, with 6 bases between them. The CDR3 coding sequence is TGCGCCAGCAGCTTGGGACAGCCTAATGAAAAACTGTTTTTT. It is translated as CASSLGQPNEKLFF. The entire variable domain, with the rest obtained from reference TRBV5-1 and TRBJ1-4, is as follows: KAGVTQTPRYLIKTRGQQVTLSCSPISGHRSVSWYQQTPGQGLQFLFEYFSETQRNKGNFPGRFSGRQFSNSRSEMNVSTLELGDSALYLCASSLGQPNEKLFFGSGTQLSVL.

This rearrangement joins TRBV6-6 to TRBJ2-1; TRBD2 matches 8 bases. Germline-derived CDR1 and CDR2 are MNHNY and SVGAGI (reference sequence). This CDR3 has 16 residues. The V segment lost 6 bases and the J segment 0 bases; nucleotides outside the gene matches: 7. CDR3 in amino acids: CASSPGGTGSYNEQFF. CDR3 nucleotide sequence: TGTGCCAGCAGCCCGGGGGGGACCGGCTCCTACAATGAGCAGTTCTTC.

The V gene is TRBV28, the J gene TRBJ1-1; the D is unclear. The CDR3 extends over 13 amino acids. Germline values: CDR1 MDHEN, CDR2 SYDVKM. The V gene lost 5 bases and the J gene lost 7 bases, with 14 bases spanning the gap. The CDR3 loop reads CASSPTVLNEAFF. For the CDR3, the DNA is TGTGCCAGCAGTCCCACGGTCCTTAATGAAGCTTTCTTT.

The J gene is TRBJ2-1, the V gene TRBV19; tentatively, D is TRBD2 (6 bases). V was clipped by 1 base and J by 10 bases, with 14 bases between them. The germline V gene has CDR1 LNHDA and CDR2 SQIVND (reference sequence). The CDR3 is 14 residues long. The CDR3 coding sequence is TGTGCCAGTAGTATAGGTAGCGGTGCAATAGAGCAGTTCTTC. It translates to CASSIGSGAIEQFF.

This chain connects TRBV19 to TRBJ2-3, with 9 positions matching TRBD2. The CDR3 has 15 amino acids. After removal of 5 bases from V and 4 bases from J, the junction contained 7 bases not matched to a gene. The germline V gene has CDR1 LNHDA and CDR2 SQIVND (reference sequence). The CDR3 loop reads CASSGSGSSSDTQYF. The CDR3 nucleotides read TGTGCCAGTAGTGGTAGCGGGAGTTCATCAGATACGCAGTATTTT. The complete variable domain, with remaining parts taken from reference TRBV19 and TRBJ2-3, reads DGGITQSPKYLFRKEGQNVTLSCEQNLNHDAMYWYRQDPGQGLRLIYYSQIVNDFQKGDIAEGYSVSREKKESFPLTVTSAQKNPTAFYLCASSGSGSSSDTQYFGPGTRLTVL.

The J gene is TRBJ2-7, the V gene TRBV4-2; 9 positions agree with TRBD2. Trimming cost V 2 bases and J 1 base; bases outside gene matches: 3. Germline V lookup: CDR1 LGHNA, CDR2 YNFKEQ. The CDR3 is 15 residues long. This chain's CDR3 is CASSQRGGDSYEQYF. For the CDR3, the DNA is TGTGCCAGCAGCCAACGCGGGGGGGATTCCTACGAGCAGTACTTC.

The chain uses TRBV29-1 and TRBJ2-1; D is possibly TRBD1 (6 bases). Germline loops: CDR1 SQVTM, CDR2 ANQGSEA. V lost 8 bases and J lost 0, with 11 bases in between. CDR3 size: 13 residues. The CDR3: CSNQGSSYNEQFF. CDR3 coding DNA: TGCAGCAACCAGGGGAGCTCCTACAATGAGCAGTTCTTC.

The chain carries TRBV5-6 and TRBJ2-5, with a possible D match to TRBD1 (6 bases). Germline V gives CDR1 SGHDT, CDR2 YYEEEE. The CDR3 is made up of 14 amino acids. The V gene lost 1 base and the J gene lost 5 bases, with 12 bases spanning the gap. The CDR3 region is CASSLQGTRETQYF. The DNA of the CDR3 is TGTGCCAGCAGCTTGCAGGGGACCCGGGAGACCCAGTACTTC.

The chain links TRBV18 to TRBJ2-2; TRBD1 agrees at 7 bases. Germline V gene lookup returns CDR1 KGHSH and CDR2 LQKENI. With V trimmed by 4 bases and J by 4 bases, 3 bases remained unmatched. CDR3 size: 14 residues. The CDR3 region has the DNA TGTGCCAGCTCACTGACAGGGATCACCGGGGAGCTGTTTTTT. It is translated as CASSLTGITGELFF. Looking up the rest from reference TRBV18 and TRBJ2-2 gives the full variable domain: NAGVMQNPRHLVRRRGQEARLRCSPMKGHSHVYWYRQLPEEGLKFMVYLQKENIIDESGMPKERFSAEFPKEGPSILRIQQVVRGDSAAYFCASSLTGITGELFFGEGSRLTVL.

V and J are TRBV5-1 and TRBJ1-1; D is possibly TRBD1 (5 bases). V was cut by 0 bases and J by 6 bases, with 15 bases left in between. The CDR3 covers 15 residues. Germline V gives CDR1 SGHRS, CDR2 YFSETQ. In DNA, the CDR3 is TGCGCCAGCAGCTTGGGGGGCCGATGGGCCCCTGAAGCTTTCTTT. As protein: CASSLGGRWAPEAFF.

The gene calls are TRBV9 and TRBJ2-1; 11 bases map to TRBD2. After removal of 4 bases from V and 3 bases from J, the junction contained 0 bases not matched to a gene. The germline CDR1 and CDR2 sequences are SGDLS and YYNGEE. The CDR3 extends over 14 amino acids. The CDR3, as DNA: TGTGCCAGCAGCCTAGCGGGAGGCTACAATGAGCAGTTCTTC. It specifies CASSLAGGYNEQFF.

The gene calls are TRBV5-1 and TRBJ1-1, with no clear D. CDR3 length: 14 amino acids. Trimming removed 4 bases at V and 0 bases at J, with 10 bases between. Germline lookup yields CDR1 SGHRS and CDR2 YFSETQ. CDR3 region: CASSARIMNTEAFF. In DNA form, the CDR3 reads TGCGCCAGCAGCGCCAGAATCATGAACACTGAAGCTTTCTTT.

This chain's CDR3 is CASSFATGRQVNYGYTF. CDR3 sequence (DNA): TGTGCCAGCAGTTTCGCGACAGGACGCCAGGTTAACTATGGCTACACCTTC. V gene TRBV27 combines with J gene TRBJ1-2, with D perhaps TRBD1 (6 bases). Germline V gene data show CDR1 as MNHEY and CDR2 as SMNVEV (reference sequence). V was clipped by 3 bases and J by 1 base, with 18 bases between them. CDR3 length: 17 amino acids.

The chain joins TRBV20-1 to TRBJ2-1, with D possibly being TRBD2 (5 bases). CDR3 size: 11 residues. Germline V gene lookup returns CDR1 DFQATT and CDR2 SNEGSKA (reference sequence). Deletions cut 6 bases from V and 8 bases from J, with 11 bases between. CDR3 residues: CSAERVDEQFF. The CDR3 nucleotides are TGCAGTGCCGAGAGGGTGGATGAGCAGTTCTTC.

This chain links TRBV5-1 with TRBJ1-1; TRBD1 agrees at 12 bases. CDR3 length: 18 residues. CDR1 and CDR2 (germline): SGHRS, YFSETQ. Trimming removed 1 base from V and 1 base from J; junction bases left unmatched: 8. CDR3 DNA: TGCGCCAGCAGCTTGAGGCCGGGACAGGGGGCGGGGAACACTGAAGCTTTCTTT. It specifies CASSLRPGQGAGNTEAFF.

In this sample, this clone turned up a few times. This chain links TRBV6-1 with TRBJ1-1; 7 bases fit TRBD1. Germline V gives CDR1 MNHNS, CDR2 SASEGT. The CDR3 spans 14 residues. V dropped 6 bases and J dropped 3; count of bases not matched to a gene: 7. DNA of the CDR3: TGTGCCAGCAGCCTCAACAGGGGAGACACTGAAGCTTTCTTT. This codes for CASSLNRGDTEAFF.

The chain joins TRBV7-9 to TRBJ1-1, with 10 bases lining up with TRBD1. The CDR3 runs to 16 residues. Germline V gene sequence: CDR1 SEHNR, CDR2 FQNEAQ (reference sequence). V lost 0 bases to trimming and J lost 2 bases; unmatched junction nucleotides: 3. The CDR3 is CASSLARTGGNTEAFF. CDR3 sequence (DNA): TGTGCCAGCAGCTTAGCTAGGACAGGGGGTAACACTGAAGCTTTCTTT.

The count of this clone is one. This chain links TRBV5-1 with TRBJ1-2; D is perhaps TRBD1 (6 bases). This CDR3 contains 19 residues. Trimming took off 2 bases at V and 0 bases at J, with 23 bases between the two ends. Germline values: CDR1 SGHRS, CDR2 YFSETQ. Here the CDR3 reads CASSLGVGANTATNYGYTF. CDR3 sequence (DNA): TGCGCCAGCAGCTTAGGGGTGGGGGCAAACACGGCAACTAACTATGGCTACACCTTC.

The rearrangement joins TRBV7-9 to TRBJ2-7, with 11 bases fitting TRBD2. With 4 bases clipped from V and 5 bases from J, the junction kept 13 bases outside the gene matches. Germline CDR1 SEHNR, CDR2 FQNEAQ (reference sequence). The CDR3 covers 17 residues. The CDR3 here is CASSSTVRLAGGNEQYF. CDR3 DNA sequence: TGTGCCAGCAGCTCAACTGTCAGGCTAGCGGGAGGAAACGAGCAGTACTTC.

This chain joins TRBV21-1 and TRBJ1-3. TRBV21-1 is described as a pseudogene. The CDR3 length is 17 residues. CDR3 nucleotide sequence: TGTGCCAGCAGCTTCCGCGCGTGTGCGGGGACTGGAAACACCATATATTTT. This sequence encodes CASSFRACAGTGNTIYF.

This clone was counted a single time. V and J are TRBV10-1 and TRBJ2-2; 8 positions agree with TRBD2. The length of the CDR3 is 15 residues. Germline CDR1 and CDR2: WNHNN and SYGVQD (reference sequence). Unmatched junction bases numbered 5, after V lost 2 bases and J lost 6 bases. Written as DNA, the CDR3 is TGCGCCAGCAGTGAGGAAGCGGGGGTCCCCGGGGAGCTGTTTTTT. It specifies CASSEEAGVPGELFF.

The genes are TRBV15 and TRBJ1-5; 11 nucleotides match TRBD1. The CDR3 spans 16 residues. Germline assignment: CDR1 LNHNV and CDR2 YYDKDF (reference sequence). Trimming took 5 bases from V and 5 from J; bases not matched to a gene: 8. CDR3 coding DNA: TGTGCCACCAGCTTGGGACAGGGGGAAGGAGATCAGCCCCAGCATTTT. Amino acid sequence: CATSLGQGEGDQPQHF. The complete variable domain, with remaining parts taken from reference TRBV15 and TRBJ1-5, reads DAMVIQNPRYQVTQFGKPVTLSCSQTLNHNVMYWYQQKSSQAPKLLFHYYDKDFNNEADTPDNFQSRRPNTSFCFLDIRSPGLGDTAMYLCATSLGQGEGDQPQHFGDGTRLSIL.

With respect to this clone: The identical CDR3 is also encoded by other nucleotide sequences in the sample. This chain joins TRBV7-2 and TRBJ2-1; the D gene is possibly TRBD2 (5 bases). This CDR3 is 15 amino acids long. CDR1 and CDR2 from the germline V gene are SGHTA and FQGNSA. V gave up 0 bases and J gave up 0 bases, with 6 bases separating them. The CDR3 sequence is CASSLAGSSYNEQFF. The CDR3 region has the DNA TGTGCCAGCAGCTTAGCGGGGAGCTCCTACAATGAGCAGTTCTTC.

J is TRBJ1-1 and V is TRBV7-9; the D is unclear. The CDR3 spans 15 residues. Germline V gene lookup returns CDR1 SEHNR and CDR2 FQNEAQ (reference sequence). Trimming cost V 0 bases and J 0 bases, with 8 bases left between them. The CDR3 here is CASSLANRMNTEAFF. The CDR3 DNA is TGTGCCAGCAGCTTAGCAAACAGAATGAACACTGAAGCTTTCTTT.